These T cell receptor beta chains were read from a single sample in a study of blood T cell repertoires in COVID-19. Using immunoSEQ multiplex PCR, the repertoire was profiled, and TCRdb retains in-frame clones only, with some absent. The sample yields under 300,000 clones, roughly 88% seen once. The specimen was PBMCs or T cells enriched from blood (not recorded which). These receptors were collected from a woman aged 50 to 60 who had recovered from COVID-19. The CDR3 runs from the conserved cysteine through the conserved F or W. A D gene is named only where the DNA matches it firmly. Clone size is not always given. Where it is, it says once, few, many or a class for expanded clones.

TRBV30,TRBJ2-7,-,13,once,TGTGCCTGGAATAGCTATCAATCCTACGAGCAGTACTTC,CAWNSYQSYEQYF
TRBV27,TRBJ1-6,-,15,-,TGTGCCAGCAGTTTAAGGCAGGGGTTGGATTCACCCCTCCACTTT,CASSLRQGLDSPLHF
TRBV7-2,TRBJ2-1,TRBD2,15,once,TGTGCCAGCAGCTTATGGGCGGGAGTCGGCAATGAGCAGTTCTTC,CASSLWAGVGNEQFF
TRBV7-9,TRBJ1-3,-,15,once,TGTGCCAGCAGCTTAGTTCTCAGCTCTGGAAACACCATATATTTT,CASSLVLSSGNTIYF
TRBV28,TRBJ1-5,-,16,-,TGTGCCAGCAGTTTCCCCCAGGTCTTGAGCAATCAGCCCCAGCATTTT,CASSFPQVLSNQPQHF
TRBV2,TRBJ2-1,TRBD1,14,-,TGTGCCAGCATGTCGGGACAGAATACCGATGAGCAGTTCTTC,CASMSGQNTDEQFF
TRBV7-8,TRBJ2-1,TRBD2,17,-,TGTGCCAGCAGCAGACTAGCGGGAGGGTCAGGTCAGGGTGAGCAGTTCTTC,CASSRLAGGSGQGEQFF
TRBV29-1,TRBJ1-2,-,12,-,TGCAGCGTCGCACTAAACCGAGGGGGCTACACCTTC,CSVALNRGGYTF
TRBV11-2,TRBJ1-6,-,16,-,TGTGCCAGCAGCTTACAAGGGGAAAACTATAATTCACCCCTCCACTTT,CASSLQGENYNSPLHF
TRBV6-2/TRBV6-3,TRBJ2-5,TRBD2,14,-,TGTGCCAGCAGACCTAGCGGGAGAACGGAGACCCAGTACTTC,CASRPSGRTETQYF
TRBV6-5,TRBJ2-2,TRBD1,15,-,TGTGCCAGCATCTTAGGGACAGGGGGAATCGGGGAGCTGTTTTTT,CASILGTGGIGELFF
TRBV30,TRBJ1-6,-,13,-,TGTGCCTGGAGTCCACCTCGACAGACACCCCTCCACTTT,CAWSPPRQTPLHF
TRBV28,TRBJ2-7,-,12,-,TGTGCCAGCAGTTTATACGCGGACGAGCAGTACTTC,CASSLYADEQYF
TRBV9,TRBJ2-1,TRBD2,15,-,TGTGCCAGCAGCGTATCCAGCGGGGTCTACAATGAGCAGTTCTTC,CASSVSSGVYNEQFF
TRBV4-2,TRBJ2-7,-,14,-,TGTGCCAGCAGCCAAGACTGGAGTCCGGGCGAGCAGTACTTC,CASSQDWSPGEQYF
TRBV19,TRBJ1-2,-,14,-,TGTGCCAGTAGTACCGCCGGGTTTTCGGGTGGCTACACCTTC,CASSTAGFSGGYTF
TRBV28,TRBJ2-5,TRBD2,15,-,TGTGCCAGCAGCCGTCAGAGCGGGAGGCAAGAGACCCAGTACTTC,CASSRQSGRQETQYF
TRBV28,TRBJ2-2,TRBD1,14,-,TGTGCCAGCCGGGACAGGGCCAGAGTGGGGGAGCTGTTTTTT,CASRDRARVGELFF
TRBV5-1,TRBJ1-1,-,15,few,TGCGCCAGCAGCTTCCAGACAGCGCCAAACACTGAAGCTTTCTTT,CASSFQTAPNTEAFF
TRBV5-1,TRBJ2-1,TRBD2,15,-,TGCGCCAGCAGCTTAACTAGCGGTCCCTACAATGAGCAGTTCTTC,CASSLTSGPYNEQFF
TRBV27,TRBJ1-1,TRBD1,14,-,TGTGCCACCCGACAGGGCTCCCGATACACTGAAGCTTTCTTT,CATRQGSRYTEAFF
TRBV27,TRBJ2-3,TRBD2,14,-,TGTGCCAGCAGTGAAGCGGGACCCACAGATACGCAGTATTTT,CASSEAGPTDTQYF
TRBV6-6,TRBJ2-5,TRBD1,20,once,TGTGCCAGCAGTCCCCCCCGGGACAGGGGGCTTCTAGCGGAAAAGGAGACCCAGTACTTC,CASSPPRDRGLLAEKETQYF
TRBV5-1,TRBJ1-2,-,14,-,TGCGCCAGCAGCTCGCCTCAGGTCGGCTATGGCTACACCTTC,CASSSPQVGYGYTF
TRBV19,TRBJ2-1,TRBD2,13,-,TGTGCCAGTACGTCCCTAGCGGGCAATGAGCAGTTCTTC,CASTSLAGNEQFF
TRBV19,TRBJ2-2,TRBD2,17,-,TGTGCCAGTAGTACTCCGGGACTAGCGGTGGACACCGGGGAGCTGTTTTTT,CASSTPGLAVDTGELFF
TRBV5-8,TRBJ2-3,TRBD2,17,-,TGTGCCAGCAGCTCGGGGACTAGCGGACCTAGCACAGATACGCAGTATTTT,CASSSGTSGPSTDTQYF
TRBV11-2,TRBJ2-2,-,15,-,TGTGCCAGCAGCTTACTTCTAGGTTCCCCCGGGGAGCTGTTTTTT,CASSLLLGSPGELFF
TRBV15,TRBJ2-7,-,14,-,TGTGCCACCAGCAGAGATCAAGCGGCCCACGAGCAGTACTTC,CATSRDQAAHEQYF
TRBV9,TRBJ1-2,-,13,-,TGTGCCAGCACCTCGAGGGCCGAGGGTGGCTACACCTTC,CASTSRAEGGYTF
TRBV3-1/TRBV3-2,TRBJ1-2,-,12,-,TGTGCCAGCAGACTAGGGACACGTGGCTACACCTTC,CASRLGTRGYTF
TRBV19,TRBJ1-1,-,17,-,TGTGCCAGTAGTATCTCCCTCCATCCAGGGAAGAACACTGAAGCTTTCTTT,CASSISLHPGKNTEAFF
TRBV19,TRBJ2-1,TRBD2,15,-,TGTGCCAGTAGTATCGGAGCGGGAGGGAGGGATGAGCAGTTCTTC,CASSIGAGGRDEQFF
TRBV20-1,TRBJ2-5,-,11,-,TGCAGTGCGGAGAAGGGGGAGACCCAGTACTTC,CSAEKGETQYF
TRBV7-9,TRBJ2-3,-,15,-,TGTGCCAGCAGCTCCCCATGGGGCCTCACAGATACGCAGTATTTT,CASSSPWGLTDTQYF
TRBV5-4,TRBJ1-5,TRBD1,17,-,TGTGCCAGCAGCTTGAACAGGGGGCCGGCGAGCAATCAGCCCCAGCATTTT,CASSLNRGPASNQPQHF
TRBV5-6,TRBJ1-2,TRBD1,15,-,TGTGCCAGCAGCTTGGATGGCAGGGGGAACTATGGCTACACCTTC,CASSLDGRGNYGYTF
TRBV27,TRBJ1-6,TRBD1,17,many,TGTGCCAGCAGTTTACGGACAGGGAGGTCCTATAATTCACCCCTCCACTTT,CASSLRTGRSYNSPLHF
TRBV6-5,TRBJ1-1,TRBD1,15,-,TGTGCCAGCACCAGGACAGGGCCGATGAACACTGAAGCTTTCTTT,CASTRTGPMNTEAFF
TRBV25-1,TRBJ2-1,-,15,-,TGTGCCAGCAGTGCGGCGGGAAGGGCTCAGTATGAGCAGTTCTTC,CASSAAGRAQYEQFF
TRBV18,TRBJ2-1,-,13,-,TGTGCCAGCTCATCGGGATCGCACGATGAGCAGTTCTTC,CASSSGSHDEQFF
TRBV28,TRBJ2-1,TRBD2,17,once,TGTGCCAGCAGTTTAGGGGGACTAGCGGGGGTAAGTGCTGAGCAGTTCTTC,CASSLGGLAGVSAEQFF
TRBV28,TRBJ1-2,TRBD1,13,few,TGTGCCAGCAGGGGACAGGGGAACTATGGCTACACCTTC,CASRGQGNYGYTF
TRBV15,TRBJ1-1,-,14,-,TGTGCCACCAGCACGGGACACCAGAACACTGAAGCTTTCTTT,CATSTGHQNTEAFF
TRBV19,TRBJ2-7,TRBD1,15,-,TGTGCCAGTACTCAAACCGGGACAGGGTCCCTCGAGCAGTACTTC,CASTQTGTGSLEQYF
TRBV9,TRBJ2-1,-,16,-,TGTGCCAGCAGCCCGCGACTGGGTGGTACCTACAATGAGCAGTTCTTC,CASSPRLGGTYNEQFF
TRBV27,TRBJ1-4,TRBD1,14,-,TGTGCCAGCAGTTCTACAGGGGGAACTGAAAAACTGTTTTTT,CASSSTGGTEKLFF
TRBV2,TRBJ1-1,TRBD1,13,-,TGTGCCAGCAACAGGGACAGGAACACTGAAGCTTTCTTT,CASNRDRNTEAFF
TRBV15,TRBJ1-3,-,15,-,TGTGCCACCAGCAGAGATATAACAGTGGGCAACACCATATATTTT,CATSRDITVGNTIYF
TRBV11-2,TRBJ1-5,-,13,once,TGTGCCAGCAGCCGGACAGTAAATCAGCCCCAGCATTTT,CASSRTVNQPQHF
TRBV19,TRBJ1-2,-,14,-,TGTGCCAGTAGCTCGAAGTTACAGGGCTATGGCTACACCTTC,CASSSKLQGYGYTF
TRBV27,TRBJ2-3,TRBD2,16,-,TGTGCCAGCAGTTTATCTTTAGCGGGAGTTGTAGATACGCAGTATTTT,CASSLSLAGVVDTQYF